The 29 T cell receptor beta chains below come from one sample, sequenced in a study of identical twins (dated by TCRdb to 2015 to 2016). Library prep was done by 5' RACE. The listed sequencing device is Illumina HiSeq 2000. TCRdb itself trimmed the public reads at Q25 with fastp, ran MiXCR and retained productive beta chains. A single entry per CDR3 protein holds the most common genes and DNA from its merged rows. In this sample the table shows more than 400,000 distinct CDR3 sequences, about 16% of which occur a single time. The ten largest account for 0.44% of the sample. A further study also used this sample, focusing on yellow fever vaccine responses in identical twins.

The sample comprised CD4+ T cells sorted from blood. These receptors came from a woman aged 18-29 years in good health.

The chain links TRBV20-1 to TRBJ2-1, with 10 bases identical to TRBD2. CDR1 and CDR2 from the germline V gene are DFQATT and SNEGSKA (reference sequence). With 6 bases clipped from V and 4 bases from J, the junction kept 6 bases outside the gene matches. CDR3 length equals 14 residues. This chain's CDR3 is CSATAGGPYNEQFF. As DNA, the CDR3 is TGCAGTGCCACAGCGGGGGGGCCATACAATGAGCAGTTCTTC.

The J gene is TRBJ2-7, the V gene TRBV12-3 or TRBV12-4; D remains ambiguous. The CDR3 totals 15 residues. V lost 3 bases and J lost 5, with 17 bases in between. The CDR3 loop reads CASSFRGERMNEQYF. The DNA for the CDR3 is TGTGCCAGCAGTTTCAGAGGAGAAAGAATGAACGAGCAGTACTTC.

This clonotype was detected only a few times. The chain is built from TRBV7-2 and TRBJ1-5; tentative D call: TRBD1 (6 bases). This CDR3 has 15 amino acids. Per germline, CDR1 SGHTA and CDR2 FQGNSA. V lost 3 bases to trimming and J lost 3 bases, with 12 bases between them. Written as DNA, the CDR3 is TGTGCCAGCAGCTTCCAGGGGACTTACAATCAGCCCCAGCATTTT. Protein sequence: CASSFQGTYNQPQHF. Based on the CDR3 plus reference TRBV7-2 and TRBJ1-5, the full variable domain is GAGVSQSPSNKVTEKGKDVELRCDPISGHTALYWYRQSLGQGLEFLIYFQGNSAPDKSGLPSDRFSAERTGGSVSTLTIQRTQQEDSAVYLCASSFQGTYNQPQHFGDGTRLSIL.

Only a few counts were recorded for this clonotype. The CDR3 nucleotides are TGTGCCAGCAGCTTGGCTGACAGGCAATGGTACAATGAGCAGTTCTTC. It translates to CASSLADRQWYNEQFF. This chain uses TRBV5-4 with TRBJ2-1, with D possibly being TRBD1 (6 bases). V gave up 0 bases and J gave up 4 bases, with 14 bases separating them. From germline, CDR1 is SGHNT and CDR2 YYREEE (reference sequence). This CDR3 spans 16 amino acids.

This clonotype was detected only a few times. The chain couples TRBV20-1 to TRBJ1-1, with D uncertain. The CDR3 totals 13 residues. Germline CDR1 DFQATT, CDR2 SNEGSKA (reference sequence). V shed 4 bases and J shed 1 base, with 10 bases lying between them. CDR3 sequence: CSATTDKNTEAFF. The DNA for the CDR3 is TGCAGTGCTACCACAGACAAGAACACTGAAGCTTTCTTT.

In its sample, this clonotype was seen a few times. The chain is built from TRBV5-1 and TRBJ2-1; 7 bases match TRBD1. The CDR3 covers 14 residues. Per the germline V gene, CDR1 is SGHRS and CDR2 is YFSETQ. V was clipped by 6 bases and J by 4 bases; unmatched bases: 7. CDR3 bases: TGCGCCAGCACCACCGGGACAGCATACAATGAGCAGTTCTTC. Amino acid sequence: CASTTGTAYNEQFF.

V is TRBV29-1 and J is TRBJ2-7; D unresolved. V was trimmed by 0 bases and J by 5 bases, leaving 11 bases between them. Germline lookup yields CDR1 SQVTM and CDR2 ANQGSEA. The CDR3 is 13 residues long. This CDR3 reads CSVEDQGFDEQYF. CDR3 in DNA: TGCAGCGTTGAAGATCAAGGGTTTGACGAGCAGTACTTC.

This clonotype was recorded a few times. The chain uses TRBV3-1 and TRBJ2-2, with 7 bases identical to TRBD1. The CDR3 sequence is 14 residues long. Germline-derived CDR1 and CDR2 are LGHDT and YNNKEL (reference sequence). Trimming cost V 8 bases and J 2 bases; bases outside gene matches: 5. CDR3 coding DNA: TGTGCCAGCCGGCCAGGGGGAAACACCGGGGAGCTGTTTTTT. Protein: CASRPGGNTGELFF.

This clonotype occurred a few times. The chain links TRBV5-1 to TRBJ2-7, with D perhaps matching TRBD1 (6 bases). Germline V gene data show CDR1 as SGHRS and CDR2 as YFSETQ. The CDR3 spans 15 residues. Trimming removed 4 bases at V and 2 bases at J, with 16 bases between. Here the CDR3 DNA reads TGCGCCAGCAGCCCGGGAACAGGGTGGACCTACGAGCAGTACTTC. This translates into CASSPGTGWTYEQYF.

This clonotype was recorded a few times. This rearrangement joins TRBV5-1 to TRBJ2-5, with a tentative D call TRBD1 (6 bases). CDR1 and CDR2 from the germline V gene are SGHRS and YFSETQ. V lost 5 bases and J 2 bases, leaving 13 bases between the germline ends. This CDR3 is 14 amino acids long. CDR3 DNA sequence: TGCGCCAGCAGGACATTAGGACAGCAAGAGACCCAGTACTTC. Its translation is CASRTLGQQETQYF.

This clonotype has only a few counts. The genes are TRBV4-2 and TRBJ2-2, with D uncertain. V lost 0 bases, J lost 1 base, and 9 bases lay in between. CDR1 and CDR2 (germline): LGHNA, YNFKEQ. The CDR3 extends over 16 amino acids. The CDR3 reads CASSQEFRRNTGELFF. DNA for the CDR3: TGTGCCAGCAGCCAAGAATTCAGGAGGAACACCGGGGAGCTGTTTTTT.

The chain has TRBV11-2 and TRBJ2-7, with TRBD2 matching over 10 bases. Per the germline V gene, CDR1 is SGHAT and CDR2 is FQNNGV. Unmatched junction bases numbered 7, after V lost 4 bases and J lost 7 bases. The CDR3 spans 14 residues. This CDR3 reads CASSSRVAGGEQYF. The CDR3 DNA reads TGTGCCAGCAGCTCTCGGGTAGCGGGAGGTGAGCAGTACTTC.

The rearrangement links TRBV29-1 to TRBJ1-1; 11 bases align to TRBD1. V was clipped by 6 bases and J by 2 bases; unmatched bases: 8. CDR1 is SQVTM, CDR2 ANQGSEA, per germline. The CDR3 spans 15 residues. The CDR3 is CSVEKGQGGNTEAFF. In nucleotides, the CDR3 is TGCAGCGTGGAAAAGGGACAGGGGGGCAACACTGAAGCTTTCTTT.

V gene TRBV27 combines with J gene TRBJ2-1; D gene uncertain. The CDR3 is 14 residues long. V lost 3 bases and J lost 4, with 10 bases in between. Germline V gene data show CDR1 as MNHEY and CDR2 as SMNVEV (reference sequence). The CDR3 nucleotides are TGTGCCAGCAGTTTCGGACCGCCTTACAATGAGCAGTTCTTC. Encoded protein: CASSFGPPYNEQFF.

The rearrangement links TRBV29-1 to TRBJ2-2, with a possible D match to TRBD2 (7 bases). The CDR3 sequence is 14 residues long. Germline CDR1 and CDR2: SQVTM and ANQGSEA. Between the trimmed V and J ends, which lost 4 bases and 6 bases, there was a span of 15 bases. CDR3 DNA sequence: TGCAGCGTTGGGTACGGGGGGCGCGCCGGGGAGCTGTTTTTT. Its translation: CSVGYGGRAGELFF.

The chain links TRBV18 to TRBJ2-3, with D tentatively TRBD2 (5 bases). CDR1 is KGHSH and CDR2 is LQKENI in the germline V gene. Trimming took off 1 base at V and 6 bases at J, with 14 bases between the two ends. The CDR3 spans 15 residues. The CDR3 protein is CASSPLEGRIDTQYF. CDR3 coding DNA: TGTGCCAGCTCACCACTAGAGGGTCGCATCGATACGCAGTATTTT.

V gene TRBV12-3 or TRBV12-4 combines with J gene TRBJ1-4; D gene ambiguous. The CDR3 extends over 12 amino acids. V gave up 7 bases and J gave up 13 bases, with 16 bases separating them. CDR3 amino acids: CASTQTKGRLFF. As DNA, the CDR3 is TGTGCCAGCACCCAAACGAAAGGTAGACTGTTTTTT.

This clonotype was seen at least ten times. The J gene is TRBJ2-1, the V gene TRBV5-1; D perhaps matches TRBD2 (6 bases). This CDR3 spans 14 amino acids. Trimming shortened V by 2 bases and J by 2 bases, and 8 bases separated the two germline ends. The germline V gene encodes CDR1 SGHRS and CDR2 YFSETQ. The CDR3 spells CASSFGGAYNEQFF. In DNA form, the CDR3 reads TGCGCCAGCAGCTTCGGAGGGGCCTACAATGAGCAGTTCTTC.

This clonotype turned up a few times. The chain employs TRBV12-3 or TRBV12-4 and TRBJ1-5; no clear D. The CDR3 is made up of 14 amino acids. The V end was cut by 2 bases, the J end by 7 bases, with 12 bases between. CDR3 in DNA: TGTGCCAGCAGTTTAATTTACTCGTTACAGCCCCAGCATTTT. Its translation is CASSLIYSLQPQHF.

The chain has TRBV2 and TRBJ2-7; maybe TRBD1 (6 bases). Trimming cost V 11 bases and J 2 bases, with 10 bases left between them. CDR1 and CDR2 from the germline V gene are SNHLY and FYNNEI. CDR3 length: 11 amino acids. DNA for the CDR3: TGTGCCGTGGACAGAGCCTACGAGCAGTACTTC. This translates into CAVDRAYEQYF.

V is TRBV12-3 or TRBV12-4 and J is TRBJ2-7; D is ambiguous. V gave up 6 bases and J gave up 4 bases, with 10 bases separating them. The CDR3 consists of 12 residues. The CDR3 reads CASRWQLYEQYF. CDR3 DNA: TGTGCCAGCAGGTGGCAACTTTACGAGCAGTACTTC.

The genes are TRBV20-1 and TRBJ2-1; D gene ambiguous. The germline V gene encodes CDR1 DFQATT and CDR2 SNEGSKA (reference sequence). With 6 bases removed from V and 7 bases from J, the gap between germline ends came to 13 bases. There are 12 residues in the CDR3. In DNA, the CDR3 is TGCAGTGCCCGGTATCTACGGAATGAGCAGTTCTTC. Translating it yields CSARYLRNEQFF.

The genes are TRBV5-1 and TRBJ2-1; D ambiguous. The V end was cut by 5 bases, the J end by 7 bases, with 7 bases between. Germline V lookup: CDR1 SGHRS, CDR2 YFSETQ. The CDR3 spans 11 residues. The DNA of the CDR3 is TGCGCCAGCAGAGGGTCGAATGAGCAGTTCTTC. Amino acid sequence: CASRGSNEQFF.

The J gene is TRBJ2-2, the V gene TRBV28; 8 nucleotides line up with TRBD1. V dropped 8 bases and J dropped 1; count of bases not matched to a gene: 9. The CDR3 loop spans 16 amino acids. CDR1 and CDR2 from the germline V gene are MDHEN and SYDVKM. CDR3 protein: CASQPSGTGNTGELFF. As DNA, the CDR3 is TGTGCCAGCCAACCCTCCGGGACAGGGAACACCGGGGAGCTGTTTTTT.

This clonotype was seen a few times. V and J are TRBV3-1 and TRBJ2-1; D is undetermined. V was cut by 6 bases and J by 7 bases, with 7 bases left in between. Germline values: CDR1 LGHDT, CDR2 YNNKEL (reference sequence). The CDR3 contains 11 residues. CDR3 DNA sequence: TGTGCCAGCAGGTCTAGTAATGAGCAGTTCTTC. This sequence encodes CASRSSNEQFF.

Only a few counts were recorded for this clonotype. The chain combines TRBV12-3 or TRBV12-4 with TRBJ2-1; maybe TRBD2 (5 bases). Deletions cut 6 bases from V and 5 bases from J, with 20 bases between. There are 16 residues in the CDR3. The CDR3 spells CASSRDLAEPNNEQFF. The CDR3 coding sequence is TGTGCCAGCAGCCGTGACCTAGCAGAACCTAACAATGAGCAGTTCTTC.

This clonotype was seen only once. CDR3 sequence: CASSSAGTSTDTQYF. DNA of the CDR3: TGTGCCAGCAGCTCCGCCGGGACTAGTACAGATACGCAGTATTTT. The chain couples TRBV6-1 to TRBJ2-3; 8 bases are shared with TRBD2. The CDR3 extends over 15 amino acids. From germline, CDR1 is MNHNS and CDR2 SASEGT. The V segment lost 6 bases and the J segment 3 bases; nucleotides outside the gene matches: 8.

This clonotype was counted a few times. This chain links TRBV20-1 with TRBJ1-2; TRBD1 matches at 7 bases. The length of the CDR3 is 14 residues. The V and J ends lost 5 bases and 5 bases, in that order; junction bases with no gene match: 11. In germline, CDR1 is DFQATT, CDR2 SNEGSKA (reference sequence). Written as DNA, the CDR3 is TGCAGTGCTCCTCGACAGGGTTCGGGGTATGGCTACACCTTC. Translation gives CSAPRQGSGYGYTF.

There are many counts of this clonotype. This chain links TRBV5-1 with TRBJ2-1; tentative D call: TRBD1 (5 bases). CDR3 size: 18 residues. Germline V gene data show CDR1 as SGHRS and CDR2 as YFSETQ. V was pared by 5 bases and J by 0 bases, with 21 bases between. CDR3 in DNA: TGCGCCAGCAGTTACGGTTTAAAGAGCAGGGCCTCCTACAATGAGCAGTTCTTC. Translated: CASSYGLKSRASYNEQFF.